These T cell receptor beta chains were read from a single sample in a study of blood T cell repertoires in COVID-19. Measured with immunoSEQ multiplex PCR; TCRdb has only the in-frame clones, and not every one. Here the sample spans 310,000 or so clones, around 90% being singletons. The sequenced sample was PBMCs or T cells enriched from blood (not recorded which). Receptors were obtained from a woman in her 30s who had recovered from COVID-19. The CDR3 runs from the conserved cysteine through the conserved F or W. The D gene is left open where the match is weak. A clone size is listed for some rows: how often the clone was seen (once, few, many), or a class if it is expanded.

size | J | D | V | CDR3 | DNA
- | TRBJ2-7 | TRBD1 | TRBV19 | CASRPTGGGGEQYF | TGTGCCAGTAGGCCTACAGGGGGTGGAGGCGAGCAGTACTTC
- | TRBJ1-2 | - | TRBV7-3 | CASSSKEEGYTF | TGTGCCAGCAGCTCTAAGGAGGAAGGCTACACCTTC
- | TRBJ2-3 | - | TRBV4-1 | CASSQDGGARGTDTQYF | TGCGCCAGCAGCCAAGATGGGGGGGCAAGAGGCACAGATACGCAGTATTTT
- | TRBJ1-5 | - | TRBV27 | CASSLSGGLRNQPQHF | TGTGCCAGCAGTTTATCGGGGGGACTCCGCAATCAGCCCCAGCATTTT
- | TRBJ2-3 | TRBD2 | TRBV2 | CASSELRGLEKGTQYF | TGTGCCAGCAGTGAACTGAGGGGACTAGAAAAGGGTACGCAGTATTTT
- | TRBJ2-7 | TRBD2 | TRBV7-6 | CASSPKPGAEPGLGAYEQYF | TGTGCCAGCAGCCCAAAGCCGGGAGCCGAACCGGGACTAGGAGCCTACGAGCAGTACTTC
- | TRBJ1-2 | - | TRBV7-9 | CASSLGSVSYGYTF | TGTGCCAGCAGCTTAGGGTCAGTTTCCTATGGCTACACCTTC
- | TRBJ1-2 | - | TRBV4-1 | CASSQLPGSLGGYTF | TGCGCCAGCAGCCAACTTCCAGGCTCTTTGGGTGGCTACACCTTC
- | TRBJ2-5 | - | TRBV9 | CASSGGRETQYF | TGTGCCAGCAGCGGAGGGAGGGAGACCCAGTACTTC
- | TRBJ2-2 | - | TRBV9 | CASSGQTANTGELFF | TGTGCCAGCAGCGGACAGACAGCTAACACCGGGGAGCTGTTTTTT
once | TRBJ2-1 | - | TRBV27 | CATSVLALSYNEQFF | TGTGCCACCTCCGTGCTAGCGTTGTCCTACAATGAGCAGTTCTTC
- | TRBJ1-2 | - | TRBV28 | CASSFADNYGYTF | TGTGCCAGCAGTTTCGCGGATAACTATGGCTACACCTTC
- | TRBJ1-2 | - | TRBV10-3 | CAISDQAGNGYTF | TGTGCCATCAGTGATCAAGCAGGGAACGGCTACACCTTC
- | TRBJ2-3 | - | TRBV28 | CASHQFTDTQYF | TGTGCCAGCCATCAATTTACAGATACGCAGTATTTT
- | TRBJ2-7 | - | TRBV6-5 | CASSRDLSIEQYF | TGTGCCAGCAGTAGGGACTTGTCGATCGAGCAGTACTTC
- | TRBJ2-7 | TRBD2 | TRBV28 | CASSPILAGPYEQYF | TGTGCCAGCAGTCCAATACTAGCGGGACCCTACGAGCAGTACTTC
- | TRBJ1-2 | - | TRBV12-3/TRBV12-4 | CASSLLQGIDYTF | TGTGCCAGCAGTTTATTACAGGGTATCGACTACACCTTC
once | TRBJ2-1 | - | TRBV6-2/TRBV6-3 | CASSPEKSYNEQFF | TGTGCCAGCAGTCCGGAGAAATCCTACAATGAGCAGTTCTTC
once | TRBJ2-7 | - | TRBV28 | CASRAEPSSYEQYF | TGTGCCAGCAGAGCTGAACCTAGCTCCTACGAGCAGTACTTC
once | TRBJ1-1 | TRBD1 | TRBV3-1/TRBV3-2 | CASSLAGGAGNTEAFF | TGTGCCAGCAGCCTTGCAGGGGGCGCGGGGAACACTGAAGCTTTCTTT
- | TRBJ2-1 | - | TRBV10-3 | CAIREQGEQFF | TGTGCCATCCGGGAGCAGGGTGAGCAGTTCTTC
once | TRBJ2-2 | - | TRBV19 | CASSPGLSNTGELFF | TGTGCCAGTAGCCCGGGACTTTCCAACACCGGGGAGCTGTTTTTT
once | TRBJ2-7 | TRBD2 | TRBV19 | CASRGLAGVASGYEQYF | TGTGCCAGCAGGGGACTAGCGGGAGTGGCCTCCGGCTACGAGCAGTACTTC
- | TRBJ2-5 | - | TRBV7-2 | CASSLDGRAQETQYF | TGTGCCAGCAGCTTAGATGGCAGGGCCCAAGAGACCCAGTACTTC
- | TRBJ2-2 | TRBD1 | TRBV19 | CASSLQGASGELFF | TGTGCCAGTAGTCTCCAGGGGGCGAGCGGGGAGCTGTTTTTT
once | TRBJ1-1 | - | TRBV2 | CASTVEERAEAFF | TGTGCCAGCACCGTGGAGGAAAGAGCTGAAGCTTTCTTT
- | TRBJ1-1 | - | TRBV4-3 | CASSQVPVTEAFF | TGCGCCAGCAGCCAAGTGCCAGTCACTGAAGCTTTCTTT
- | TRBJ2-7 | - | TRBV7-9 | CASSLAETMMVYEQYF | TGTGCCAGCAGCTTAGCCGAGACAATGATGGTCTACGAGCAGTACTTC
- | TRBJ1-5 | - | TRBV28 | CATRGNNQPQHF | TGTGCCACCCGGGGGAACAATCAGCCCCAGCATTTT
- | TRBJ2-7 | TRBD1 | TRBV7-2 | CASRSDRAVNYEQYF | TGTGCCAGCAGATCAGACAGGGCCGTCAACTACGAGCAGTACTTC
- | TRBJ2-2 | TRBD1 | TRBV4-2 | CASSPWDRGNTGELFF | TGTGCCAGCAGCCCCTGGGACAGGGGCAACACCGGGGAGCTGTTTTTT
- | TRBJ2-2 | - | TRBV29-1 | CSVLHVGELFF | TGCAGCGTCTTACATGTCGGGGAGCTGTTTTTT
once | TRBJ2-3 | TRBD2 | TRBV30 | CAWSGFSGSTDTQYF | TGTGCCTGGAGTGGATTTAGCGGGAGCACAGATACGCAGTATTTT
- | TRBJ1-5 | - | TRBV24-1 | CATSDPRGSGEPQHF | TGTGCCACCAGTGACCCGCGCGGTTCGGGGGAGCCCCAGCATTTT
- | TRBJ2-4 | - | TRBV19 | CASSMGQSLRLAKNIQYF | TGTGCCAGTAGTATGGGGCAGAGCCTGAGGTTAGCCAAAAACATTCAGTACTTC
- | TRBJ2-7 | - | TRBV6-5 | CASSYAGGYEQYF | TGTGCCAGCAGTTATGCGGGTGGTTACGAGCAGTACTTC
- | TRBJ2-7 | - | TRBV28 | CASSLEAGPSYEQYF | TGTGCCAGCAGTTTAGAAGCGGGCCCTTCCTACGAGCAGTACTTC
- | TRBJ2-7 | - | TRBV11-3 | CASSLDSVSTYEQYF | TGTGCCAGCAGCTTAGATTCAGTCAGTACCTACGAGCAGTACTTC
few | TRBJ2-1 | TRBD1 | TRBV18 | CASSPQGQNEQFF | TGTGCCAGCTCACCACAGGGACAGAATGAGCAGTTCTTC
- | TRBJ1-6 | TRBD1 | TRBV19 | CASSHGQASFRIDSPLHF | TGTGCCAGTAGTCACGGACAGGCATCGTTCCGAATTGATTCACCCCTCCACTTT
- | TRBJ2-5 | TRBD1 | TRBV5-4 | CASSTDRGRETQYF | TGTGCCAGCAGCACCGACAGGGGGCGAGAGACCCAGTACTTC
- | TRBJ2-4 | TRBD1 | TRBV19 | CASSHTGVAKNIQYF | TGTGCCAGTAGTCACACAGGGGTAGCCAAAAACATTCAGTACTTC
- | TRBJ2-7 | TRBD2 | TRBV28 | CASSRETSGRAYEQYF | TGTGCCAGCAGTCGAGAGACTAGCGGGAGGGCCTACGAGCAGTACTTC
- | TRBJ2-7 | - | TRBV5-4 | CASSLDFTYEQYF | TGTGCCAGCAGCTTAGACTTTACCTACGAGCAGTACTTC
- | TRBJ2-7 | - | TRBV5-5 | CASSGGTSSYEQYF | TGTGCCAGCAGCGGGGGGACGAGCTCCTACGAGCAGTACTTC
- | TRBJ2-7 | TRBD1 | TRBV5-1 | CASSLAMGQGYEQYF | TGCGCCAGCAGCTTGGCCATGGGACAGGGATACGAGCAGTACTTC
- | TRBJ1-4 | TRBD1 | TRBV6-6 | CASSLGTGAPIFVEKLFF | TGTGCCAGCAGTCTCGGGACAGGGGCCCCCATTTTCGTTGAAAAACTGTTTTTT
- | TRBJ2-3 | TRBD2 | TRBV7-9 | CASTGLAGITDTQYF | TGTGCCAGCACGGGACTAGCGGGCATCACAGATACGCAGTATTTT
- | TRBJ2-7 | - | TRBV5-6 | CASTGETSREQYF | TGTGCCAGCACAGGGGAAACGTCGAGGGAGCAGTACTTC
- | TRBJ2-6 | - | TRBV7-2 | CASSLRSGPSGANVLTF | TGTGCCAGCAGCTTAAGGTCAGGGCCCTCTGGGGCCAACGTCCTGACTTTC